These 8 T cell receptor beta chains came from one sample sequenced in a study of blood T cell repertoires in COVID-19 (dated by TCRdb to 2020 to 2022). Preparation of the library involved the immunoSEQ multiplex PCR assay. Imported from immuneACCESS, the table was reduced by TCRdb to in-frame sequences with V and J called. These copies leave out some clones; in studies compared against another copy, an unresolved V gene accounts for under half, and the cause of the remainder is not known. The sample table contains 90,000 or so clones; only one count was recorded for around 91% of them. More than 3.5% of the sample is in the top ten clones. Input material: peripheral blood. The receptors originated from a woman at least 80 years old with active or convalescent COVID-19.

This rearrangement joins TRBV5-4 to TRBJ2-3; possible D gene TRBD2, 6 bases. This CDR3 contains 14 residues. Looked up from germline, CDR1 is SGHNT and CDR2 is YYREEE (reference sequence). The V end lost 7 bases, the J end lost 0 bases, and 12 bases lay between the germline ends. The CDR3: CASAGKQSTDTQYF. The CDR3 DNA sequence: TGTGCCAGCGCGGGAAAGCAGAGCACAGATACGCAGTATTTT.

The CDR3 sequence is CASSPLWDTGYTF. CDR3 DNA: TGTGCCAGCAGCCCTCTCTGGGACACGGGCTACACCTTC. The rearrangement links TRBV2 to TRBJ1-2, with a tentative D call TRBD1 (6 bases). The CDR3 runs 13 residues. Trimming pared 6 bases from V and 8 bases from J, leaving 16 bases between. CDR1 is SNHLY and CDR2 is FYNNEI in the germline V gene.

The rearrangement joins TRBV6-4 to TRBJ1-1, with D perhaps matching TRBD1 (5 bases). The CDR3 length is 13 residues. CDR1 and CDR2 (germline): MRHNA, SNTAGT. V lost 6 bases, J lost 1 base, and 9 bases lay in between. CDR3 coding DNA: TGTGCCAGCAGCCGGGGGAGGAACACTGAAGCTTTCTTT. Amino acid sequence: CASSRGRNTEAFF.

The count of this clone is one. Germline and junction disagree at one end, which may indicate a read error. This chain connects TRBV11-2 to TRBJ1-2; no reliable D call. The CDR3 is 13 residues long. Germline assignment: CDR1 SGHAT and CDR2 FQNNGV. The CDR3 loop reads CASSVELDYGYTF. CDR3 coding DNA: TGTGCCAGCAGCGTAGAACTTGACTATGGCTACACCTTC.

This chain links TRBV2 with TRBJ1-4; D is ambiguous. The CDR3 consists of 16 residues. The ends were cut back, 3 bases at V and 5 bases at J, with 16 bases in the middle. CDR1 and CDR2 from the germline V gene are SNHLY and FYNNEI. CDR3: CASSDPPQAGNEKLFF. CDR3 nucleotides: TGTGCCAGCAGTGACCCCCCGCAGGCGGGGAATGAAAAACTGTTTTTT.

This clone showed up just once. The chain uses TRBV21-1 and TRBJ2-5; the D call of TRBD1 is as the table states it, not checked on the DNA. TRBV21-1 is annotated as a pseudogene. This CDR3 region has 18 residues. The CDR3 sequence is CASSKALSGQGKQETQYF. Here the CDR3 DNA reads TGTGCCAGCAGCAAAGCGCTTTCGGGACAGGGAAAGCAAGAGACCCAGTACTTC.

This chain joins TRBV6-2 or TRBV6-3 and TRBJ1-6; D unclear. The V end was cut by 5 bases, the J end by 6 bases, with 5 bases between. This CDR3 is built from 12 residues. Germline lookup yields CDR1 MNHEY and CDR2 SVGEGT. CDR3 region: CASSRLNSPLHF. Here the CDR3 DNA reads TGTGCCAGCAGTCGTCTTAATTCACCCCTCCACTTT.

This clone has just a few counts. The chain employs TRBV28 and TRBJ1-2; TRBD1 agrees at 8 bases. Germline CDR1 is MDHEN and CDR2 is SYDVKM. With 10 bases clipped from V and 7 bases from J, the junction kept 11 bases outside the gene matches. This CDR3 has 13 residues. The CDR3 protein is CATTPGQASGYTF. The CDR3 DNA is TGTGCCACTACTCCGGGACAGGCTTCTGGCTACACCTTC.